Given below is one TCR beta chain in context. Original processing methods: Researchers report that nucleated cell counts were estimated from reference gene primer amplification. This table comes from immunoSEQ multiplex PCR, and its TCRdb copy is limited to in-frame clones, with some not included. That table furnishes V, J and clone size, whereas the DNA furnished D and trimming. The table lists about 310,000 clones, under 90% of them singletons. This sample is drawn from a study of blood T cell repertoires in COVID-19. Study summary: Acute and convalescent COVID-19 specimens originated in the United States, Italy and Spain.

This study enrolled people aged roughly 18 to 89 from around 26 US geographic areas. Which cohort a participant joined came from the clinical history participants gave. What was sequenced was PBMCs or T cells enriched from blood (not recorded which). The TCR comes from a man aged 55 to 70 who had recovered from COVID-19.

CDR3 amino acids: CASSYSGTRYIQYF. CDR3 bases: TGTGCCAGCAGTTACTCCGGGACACGGTACATTCAGTACTTC. V and J are TRBV6-2 or TRBV6-3 and TRBJ2-4; a weak D match, TRBD1 (6 bases). The CDR3 is made up of 14 amino acids. The V gene's germline CDR1 is MNHEY and CDR2 SVGEGT. V was pared by 0 bases and J by 8 bases, with 11 bases between.